This note documents a single T cell receptor beta chain sequence. The protocol was immunoSEQ multiplex PCR, while the TCRdb copy is restricted to in-frame clones and leaves out a portion. The sample records approximately 180,000 clones, roughly 86% being singletons. The data are from a study of cytomegalovirus exposure and HLA in healthy donors. Germline CDR1 LGHNA, CDR2 YSLEER. The CDR3 totals 17 residues. Trimming cost V 1 base and J 2 bases; bases outside gene matches: 11. Specimen: PBMCs. This TCR came from a man between 18 and 29 years old in good health and CMV-seropositive. This chain joins TRBV4-3 and TRBJ2-7, with 7 bases lining up with TRBD2. CDR3 coding DNA: TGCGCCAGCAGCCAAGGTTTGGCTAGCGGAACTCCCTACGAGCAGTACTTC. Its protein product is CASSQGLASGTPYEQYF.